This entry lists 27 T cell receptor beta chains sequenced from one sample in a study of CD8+CD57+ T cells in acquired aplastic anemia. Genomic DNA provided the template from which TCR beta VDJ and CDR3 profiles were obtained. Each CDR3 protein is one row after TCRdb ran MiXCR on the reads. This table holds 180,000 or so distinct CDR3 sequences, around half found once. The sequenced sample was sorted CD4+, CD8+, or CD8+CD57+ T cells (not recorded which) from PBMCs. The receptors were gathered from a human donor in good health.

This clonotype has a count of ten or more. This rearrangement joins TRBV4-2 to TRBJ1-2, with TRBD1 as a possible D gene (6 bases). Germline-derived CDR1 and CDR2 are LGHNA and YNFKEQ. CDR3 size: 14 residues. The V and J ends lost 4 bases and 0 bases respectively, with 9 bases between them. CDR3 region: CASSRTDANYGYTF. CDR3 nucleotides: TGTGCCAGCAGCCGGACAGACGCTAACTATGGCTACACCTTC.

The V call is TRBV5-1, the J call TRBJ1-1, with D uncertain. The CDR3 spans 14 residues. Germline CDR1 is SGHRS and CDR2 is YFSETQ. V lost 2 bases to trimming and J lost 1 base, with 9 bases between them. CDR3: CASSFAGRNTEAFF. CDR3 DNA: TGCGCCAGCAGCTTTGCGGGGAGGAACACTGAAGCTTTCTTT.

V usage is TRBV28 and J usage is TRBJ2-7; a possible D gene is TRBD2 (6 bases). V dropped 7 bases and J dropped 2 bases, with 21 bases sitting between them. Germline loops: CDR1 MDHEN, CDR2 SYDVKM. CDR3 length: 16 amino acids. CDR3 loop: CASTVGGGTGAYEQYF. CDR3 in DNA: TGTGCCAGCACCGTCGGCGGCGGGACTGGGGCCTACGAGCAGTACTTC.

The chain links TRBV19 to TRBJ2-5; D possibly corresponds to TRBD1 (6 bases). CDR3 length: 14 residues. V lost 5 bases, J lost 5 bases, and 15 bases lay in between. CDR1 and CDR2 from the germline V gene are LNHDA and SQIVND (reference sequence). The DNA of the CDR3 is TGTGCCAGTAGTCCGGGACAATCGGGGGAGACCCAGTACTTC. Protein sequence: CASSPGQSGETQYF.

The chain joins TRBV7-3 to TRBJ1-2, with 8 bases lining up with TRBD1. V was pared by 5 bases and J by 4 bases, with 3 bases of the junction left unmatched. Germline CDR1 reads SGHTA; CDR2 reads FQGTGA. The CDR3 covers 13 residues. The CDR3 region is CASSDRGGYGYTF. CDR3 DNA: TGTGCCAGCAGCGACAGGGGCGGCTATGGCTACACCTTC.

As for this clonotype: This is likely a read error, given that the CDR3 carries no conserved phenylalanine or tryptophan at its end. The limits of the CDR3 on the DNA are not certain, so only TCRdb's listed CDR3 is given. This rearrangement joins TRBV5-1 to TRBJ2-1. 11 amino acids form the CDR3, both terminal residues included. Germline assignment: CDR1 SGHRS and CDR2 YFSETQ. The CDR3 here is CASRQSQVPLC.

This CDR3 is CSARHPLTGELFF. As DNA, the CDR3 is TGCAGTGCTAGACACCCTCTGACCGGGGAGCTGTTTTTT. The chain couples TRBV20-1 to TRBJ2-2; the D is unclear. Germline CDR1 reads DFQATT; CDR2 reads SNEGSKA (reference sequence). This CDR3 spans 13 amino acids. V was pared by 2 bases and J by 5 bases, with 9 bases between.

This clonotype was found many times. The chain uses TRBV7-2 and TRBJ2-7; no firm D call. Between the trimmed V and J ends, which lost 0 bases and 6 bases, there was a span of 9 bases. The CDR3 totals 13 residues. CDR1 is SGHTA, CDR2 FQGNSA, per germline. In DNA, the CDR3 is TGTGCCAGCAGCTTAGCTATTGTTGGCGAGCAGTACTTC. Amino acids: CASSLAIVGEQYF.

The chain links TRBV7-9 to TRBJ1-4; a possible D gene is TRBD1 (6 bases). CDR1 is SEHNR, CDR2 FQNEAQ, per germline (reference sequence). The CDR3 consists of 15 residues. Trimming shortened V by 7 bases and J by 8 bases, and 20 bases separated the two germline ends. CDR3 region: CASTLSRGQMEKLFF. Here the CDR3 DNA reads TGTGCCAGCACATTGAGCAGGGGCCAAATGGAAAAACTGTTTTTT. The full variable domain, with the rest looked up from reference TRBV7-9 and TRBJ1-4, is DTGVSQNPRHKITKRGQNVTFRCDPISEHNRLYWYRQTLGQGPEFLTYFQNEAQLEKSRLLSDRFSAERPKGSFSTLEIQRTEQGDSAMYLCASTLSRGQMEKLFFGSGTQLSVL.

There are many counts of this clonotype. The rearrangement links TRBV3-1 to TRBJ2-7; 8 bases line up with TRBD2. This CDR3 region has 13 residues. V lost 6 bases and J lost 3; bases outside the gene matches: 4. The V gene's germline CDR1 is LGHDT and CDR2 YNNKEL (reference sequence). The CDR3 coding sequence is TGTGCCAGCAGTACTAGCGGAGTCTACGAGCAGTACTTC. Translated, it gives CASSTSGVYEQYF.

In this sample, this clonotype turned up many times. This rearrangement joins TRBV11-2 to TRBJ1-6; 7 nucleotides agree with TRBD1. CDR3 length: 15 residues. V lost 5 bases, J lost 5 bases, and 6 bases stayed unmatched. CDR1 is SGHAT and CDR2 is FQNNGV in the germline V gene. CDR3 DNA sequence: TGTGCCAGCAGCATCTCAGGGGGAGATAATTCACCCCTCCACTTT. This encodes CASSISGGDNSPLHF.

A word on this clonotype: A read error may be the cause here, since a much bigger clone is one base away. The chain recombines TRBV7-9 with TRBJ2-7; TRBD2 matches at 12 bases. The V segment lost 0 bases and the J segment 6 bases; nucleotides outside the gene matches: 3. The CDR3 extends over 15 amino acids. CDR1 is SEHNR and CDR2 is FQNEAQ in the germline V gene (reference sequence). CDR3 DNA: TGTGCCAGCAGCTTAGCGACTAGCGGGGGTCGCGAGCAGTACTTC. It codes for CASSLATSGGREQYF.

The gene calls are TRBV10-2 and TRBJ2-1; TRBD2 agrees at 9 bases. Trimming cost V 7 bases and J 9 bases; bases outside gene matches: 10. The CDR3 spans 14 residues. Germline-derived CDR1 and CDR2 are WSHSY and SAAADI. The CDR3 loop reads CASKTCGGAGEQFF. DNA of the CDR3: TGCGCCAGCAAAACTTGCGGGGGGGCTGGTGAGCAGTTCTTC.

This clonotype has only a few counts. A read error may produce the germline difference seen at one junction end. The rearrangement joins TRBV2 to TRBJ2-7, with 9 bases lining up with TRBD1. The CDR3 loop spans 15 amino acids. Germline CDR1 and CDR2: SNHLY and FYNNEI. The CDR3 spells CASSQEGTGYGEQYF. The DNA for the CDR3 is TGCGCCAGCAGCCAAGAGGGGACAGGGTATGGCGAGCAGTACTTC.

In this sample, this clonotype turned up many times. The chain employs TRBV6-5 and TRBJ2-7; 10 bases match TRBD1. Germline CDR1 and CDR2: MNHEY and SVGAGI. V was pared by 2 bases and J by 5 bases, with 9 bases of the junction left unmatched. The CDR3 spans 16 residues. The CDR3 region is CASSYTRQGARNEQYF. The DNA for the CDR3 is TGTGCCAGCAGTTACACCCGACAGGGGGCGAGGAACGAGCAGTACTTC.

On this clonotype: The junction shows a germline mismatch at one end, possibly a read error. The chain uses TRBV7-6 and TRBJ2-5; 9 nucleotides match TRBD2. Germline V gene lookup returns CDR1 SGHVS and CDR2 FNYEAQ. The CDR3 covers 17 residues. CDR3 DNA: TGTGCCAGCAGCCCCCCGGGATTAGCGGGGGCGGGAGAGACCCGGTACTTC. Translating gives CASSPPGLAGAGETRYF.

This clonotype was counted ten times or more. This chain connects TRBV11-2 to TRBJ1-1; 7 positions match TRBD1. Germline V lookup: CDR1 SGHAT, CDR2 FQNNGV. V lost 6 bases and J lost 6; bases outside the gene matches: 1. The CDR3 consists of 11 residues. The CDR3 region is CASRTGPEAFF. In nucleotides, the CDR3 is TGTGCCAGCAGGACAGGGCCTGAAGCTTTCTTT. Combining the CDR3 with reference TRBV11-2 and TRBJ1-1 gives the whole variable domain EAGVAQSPRYKIIEKRQSVAFWCNPISGHATLYWYQQILGQGPKLLIQFQNNGVVDDSQLPKDRFSAERLKGVDSTLKIQPAKLEDSAVYLCASRTGPEAFFGQGTRLTVV.

The table lists this clonotype with many counts. The rearrangement joins TRBV20-1 to TRBJ1-1; D remains ambiguous. Trimming stripped 5 bases from V and 3 bases from J, with 19 bases between. The CDR3 covers 15 residues. The V gene's germline CDR1 is DFQATT and CDR2 SNEGSKA (reference sequence). CDR3 sequence: CSAEEVGRRDTEAFF. CDR3 DNA: TGCAGTGCTGAGGAAGTGGGGAGGAGAGACACTGAAGCTTTCTTT.

This sequence joins TRBV12-3 or TRBV12-4 and TRBJ2-7; tentatively, D is TRBD1 (6 bases). The CDR3 totals 12 residues. With 8 bases removed from V and 3 bases from J, the gap between germline ends came to 11 bases. CDR3 DNA: TGTGCCAGCGGGACAAGGTACTACGAGCAGTACTTC. Translated, it gives CASGTRYYEQYF.

The chain carries TRBV10-3 and TRBJ1-2, with D possibly matching TRBD1 (6 bases). The CDR3 totals 15 residues. Trimming pared 3 bases from V and 7 bases from J, leaving 18 bases between. Germline V gives CDR1 ENHRY, CDR2 SYGVKD. CDR3 bases: TGTGCCATCAGTGACCCGAGAACCCCAGGGGTTGGCTACACCTTC. It translates to CAISDPRTPGVGYTF.

At least ten counts were recorded for this clonotype. This chain's CDR3 is CSVGIGTGGYEQYF. DNA for the CDR3: TGCAGCGTTGGAATAGGGACAGGGGGCTACGAGCAGTACTTC. This chain links TRBV29-1 with TRBJ2-7; 11 bases fit TRBD1. This CDR3 has 14 residues. Per germline, CDR1 SQVTM and CDR2 ANQGSEA. J was trimmed by 3 bases and V by 4 bases; bases with no gene match: 5.

This clonotype has a count of ten or more. The J gene is TRBJ1-1, the V gene TRBV5-1; D possibly corresponds to TRBD1 (5 bases). The CDR3 spans 14 residues. Trimming left V 4 bases short and J 1 base short, with 11 bases between. From germline, CDR1 is SGHRS and CDR2 YFSETQ. Written as DNA, the CDR3 is TGCGCCAGCAGCCGGGACCTGGGGAACACTGAAGCTTTCTTT. This gives the protein CASSRDLGNTEAFF.

This clonotype appeared many times. V is TRBV5-1 and J is TRBJ1-6, with D uncertain. This CDR3 comprises 13 residues. Trimming shortened V by 1 base and J by 5 bases, and 4 bases separated the two germline ends. Germline CDR1 and CDR2: SGHRS and YFSETQ. The CDR3 loop reads CASSLTDNSPLHF. In DNA, the CDR3 is TGCGCCAGCAGCTTGACAGATAATTCACCCCTCCACTTT.

In this sample, this clonotype turned up a few times. CDR3 in DNA: TGTGCCAGCAGACCCAGCTCGGGACTTCGGAACACCGGGGAGCTGTTTTTT. Translation: CASRPSSGLRNTGELFF. This chain uses TRBV28 with TRBJ2-2; D possibly corresponds to TRBD2 (6 bases). The ends were cut back, 6 bases at V and 1 base at J, with 18 bases in the middle. The CDR3 spans 17 residues. The germline V gene has CDR1 MDHEN and CDR2 SYDVKM.

The sample holds many counts of this clonotype. The CDR3 protein is CSAIRDYEQYF. The CDR3 DNA is TGCAGTGCTATTCGGGACTACGAGCAGTACTTC. This chain links TRBV20-1 with TRBJ2-7; possible D gene TRBD2, 5 bases. CDR3 length equals 11 residues. Germline values: CDR1 DFQATT, CDR2 SNEGSKA (reference sequence). The V gene lost 4 bases and the J gene lost 3 bases, with 7 bases spanning the gap.

This clonotype has ten or more counts. This chain uses TRBV12-3 or TRBV12-4 with TRBJ2-7; 8 positions match TRBD1. The CDR3 spans 14 residues. The junction had 8 bases not matched to a gene; V was cut back by 3 bases and J by 7 bases. The CDR3: CASSLAGGGGEQYF. The CDR3 bases are TGTGCCAGCAGTTTGGCAGGGGGCGGTGGGGAGCAGTACTTC.

The chain carries TRBV20-1 and TRBJ1-2; D is ambiguous. From germline, CDR1 is DFQATT and CDR2 SNEGSKA (reference sequence). V lost 3 bases to trimming and J lost 3 bases, with 14 bases between them. The CDR3 consists of 14 residues. This CDR3 reads CSASPSLWDYGYTF. The DNA of the CDR3 is TGCAGTGCTAGTCCTTCGCTGTGGGACTATGGCTACACCTTC.